This entry lists 30 T cell receptor beta chains sequenced from one sample in a study of shared clonotypes between healthy human individuals. The assay was immunoSEQ multiplex PCR, and TCRdb's table has in-frame clones only and misses some. Here the sample spans 2 million to 2.5 million clones, more than 85% being singletons. Sequencing was performed on naive CD4+ T cells from PBMCs. Subset defined: CD45RA+ positively selected. These receptors originate from a man aged 18-30 years in good health. Some clones in this sample may be carry-over from other donors' samples.

This clone was counted once. This rearrangement joins TRBV5-1 to TRBJ2-1; D is ambiguous. The germline gives CDR1 SGHRS, CDR2 YFSETQ. This CDR3 region has 14 residues. The ends were cut back, 6 bases at V and 1 base at J, with 11 bases in the middle. This CDR3 reads CASMRMGSYNEQFF. In nucleotides, the CDR3 is TGCGCCAGCATGAGAATGGGGTCCTACAATGAGCAGTTCTTC.

The chain combines TRBV7-8 with TRBJ2-1, with 10 bases aligning to TRBD2. The CDR3 length is 17 residues. The germline gives CDR1 SGHVS, CDR2 FQNEAQ. J gave up 9 bases and V 2 bases, and 13 bases lay outside the gene matches. CDR3 loop: CASSLRFWLAGDAEQFF. The CDR3 nucleotides read TGTGCCAGCAGCTTAAGATTCTGGCTAGCGGGAGACGCTGAGCAGTTCTTC.

A word on this clone: Other nucleotide sequences from this sample produce the same CDR3. V usage is TRBV20-1 and J usage is TRBJ2-7; D remains ambiguous. V lost 3 bases and J lost 2, with 5 bases in between. From germline, CDR1 is DFQATT and CDR2 SNEGSKA (reference sequence). The CDR3 is 11 residues long. The DNA of the CDR3 is TGCAGTGCTAGGGATGCCTACGAGCAGTACTTC. Encoded protein: CSARDAYEQYF.

This clone was found once. V and J are TRBV7-9 and TRBJ2-2; no clear D gene. This CDR3 is 14 amino acids long. V lost 3 bases to trimming and J lost 1 base, with 6 bases between them. Germline V CDR1 and CDR2: SEHNR, FQNEAQ (reference sequence). CDR3: CASSFSLNTGELFF. The CDR3 coding sequence is TGTGCCAGCAGCTTTAGCTTGAACACCGGGGAGCTGTTTTTT.

The chain joins TRBV7-2 to TRBJ1-5; D might be TRBD1 (5 bases). Trimming stripped 4 bases from V and 2 bases from J, with 15 bases between. CDR3 size: 16 residues. From germline, CDR1 is SGHTA and CDR2 FQGNSA. The CDR3 coding sequence is TGTGCCAGCAGCTCCCGGACACCGGGGGGCAATCAGCCCCAGCATTTT. Translated: CASSSRTPGGNQPQHF.

V and J are TRBV5-1 and TRBJ2-1; TRBD2 matches at 10 bases. Trimming cost V 4 bases and J 7 bases; bases outside gene matches: 5. CDR1 is SGHRS, CDR2 YFSETQ, per germline. CDR3 length: 14 amino acids. The CDR3 nucleotides read TGCGCCAGCAGCCAGAATAGCGGGAGGAATGAGCAGTTCTTC. Its protein product is CASSQNSGRNEQFF.

This sequence joins TRBV7-2 and TRBJ2-7; 10 positions match TRBD2. The V and J ends lost 2 bases and 3 bases, in that order; junction bases with no gene match: 10. CDR1 is SGHTA, CDR2 FQGNSA, per germline. CDR3 length: 17 amino acids. CDR3 protein: CASSLRSASGSVYEQYF. The CDR3 region has the DNA TGTGCCAGCAGCTTAAGGTCGGCTAGCGGGAGTGTCTACGAGCAGTACTTC.

A remark on this clone: The sample contains more than one DNA sequence encoding this CDR3. V and J are TRBV7-8 and TRBJ2-5; TRBD1 aligns across 9 bases. The trim removed 5 bases at V and 5 bases at J, leaving 6 bases unmatched. This CDR3 is built from 14 residues. Germline V gene data show CDR1 as SGHVS and CDR2 as FQNEAQ. CDR3 nucleotide sequence: TGTGCCAGCAGCCGGGGACAGGGTGGGGAGACCCAGTACTTC. Its protein product is CASSRGQGGETQYF.

Notes on this clone: Other DNA sequences in this specimen translate into the identical CDR3. The genes are TRBV7-2 and TRBJ1-1; 7 nucleotides agree with TRBD1. The germline gives CDR1 SGHTA, CDR2 FQGNSA. Germline trimming cut 4 bases from V and 5 bases from J; bases unmatched to any gene: 7. This CDR3 is 14 amino acids long. The CDR3 is CASSSQNRGTEAFF. DNA of the CDR3: TGTGCCAGCAGCTCACAAAACAGGGGAACTGAAGCTTTCTTT.

This clone was detected only once. V usage is TRBV28 and J usage is TRBJ1-2, with 9 bases aligning to TRBD1. V dropped 6 bases and J dropped 7; count of bases not matched to a gene: 12. The CDR3 has 15 amino acids. The germline V gene encodes CDR1 MDHEN and CDR2 SYDVKM. This chain's CDR3 is CASRLPGTGWSGYTF. CDR3 sequence (DNA): TGTGCCAGCAGATTACCCGGGACAGGGTGGTCTGGCTACACCTTC.

The chain has TRBV5-4 and TRBJ2-3; 7 nucleotides match TRBD2. V was pared by 0 bases and J by 2 bases, with 9 bases of the junction left unmatched. The CDR3 totals 17 residues. Germline values: CDR1 SGHNT, CDR2 YYREEE (reference sequence). CDR3 DNA sequence: TGTGCCAGCAGCTTGGTTTTAGCGGGCGCCAACACAGATACGCAGTATTTT. Translated: CASSLVLAGANTDTQYF.

The V and J genes are TRBV28 and TRBJ1-6; no firm D call. The CDR3 consists of 14 residues. Germline assignment: CDR1 MDHEN and CDR2 SYDVKM. The germline V and J ends were trimmed by 4 bases and 3 bases, with 7 bases remaining between them. The CDR3 protein is CASSSGGYNSPLHF. CDR3 DNA sequence: TGTGCCAGCAGTTCCGGTGGCTATAATTCACCCCTCCACTTT.

The rearrangement links TRBV27 to TRBJ2-2; 8 bases map to TRBD1. The CDR3 consists of 16 residues. Germline-derived CDR1 and CDR2 are MNHEY and SMNVEV (reference sequence). V lost 6 bases and J lost 6; bases outside the gene matches: 12. The CDR3 sequence: CASSLGGTGVPGELFF. In nucleotides, the CDR3 is TGTGCCAGCAGCCTGGGCGGGACAGGCGTGCCCGGGGAGCTGTTTTTT.

The genes are TRBV27 and TRBJ2-1; D tentatively reads TRBD1 or TRBD2 (6 bases each). V lost 7 bases to trimming and J lost 10 bases, with 20 bases between them. The germline CDR1 and CDR2 sequences are MNHEY and SMNVEV (reference sequence). The CDR3 extends over 14 amino acids. Here the CDR3 reads CASTLGGRGGEQFF. For the CDR3, the DNA is TGTGCCAGCACCCTCGGGGGCCGTGGCGGGGAGCAGTTCTTC.

The chain employs TRBV6-1 and TRBJ2-7, with D unclear. CDR1 and CDR2 (germline): MNHNS, SASEGT. V dropped 3 bases and J dropped 0 bases, with 9 bases sitting between them. The CDR3 spans 14 residues. This CDR3 is CASSDLRNSYEQYF. The DNA for the CDR3 is TGTGCCAGCAGTGATCTAAGGAACTCCTACGAGCAGTACTTC.

The chain combines TRBV6-5 with TRBJ1-2; 8 bases match TRBD1. Losses at the gene ends were 9 bases for V and 3 bases for J; bases not matched to a gene: 9. CDR1 and CDR2 from the germline V gene are MNHEY and SVGAGI. There are 14 residues in the CDR3. In nucleotides, the CDR3 is TGTGCCAGTGCTCCAGGGGGCGCGTACTATGGCTACACCTTC. Encoded protein: CASAPGGAYYGYTF.

V usage is TRBV7-8 and J usage is TRBJ2-7; D possibly uses TRBD1 or TRBD2 (6 bases each). Trimming pared 4 bases from V and 2 bases from J, leaving 15 bases between. CDR1 SGHVS and CDR2 FQNEAQ come from the germline V gene. The CDR3 runs 15 residues. This chain's CDR3 is CASSSRGGRTYEQYF. The CDR3 region has the DNA TGTGCCAGCAGCTCCCGAGGGGGGCGAACCTACGAGCAGTACTTC.

This clone has only one observation. The genes are TRBV27 and TRBJ1-2; 9 nucleotides agree with TRBD1. This CDR3 region has 14 residues. Trimming removed 3 bases from V and 5 bases from J; junction bases left unmatched: 4. Germline loops: CDR1 MNHEY, CDR2 SMNVEV (reference sequence). CDR3 in amino acids: CASSFAGTGYGYTF. The DNA of the CDR3 is TGTGCCAGCAGTTTTGCCGGGACAGGGTATGGCTACACCTTC.

About this clone itself: Within the sample, other DNA sequences also encode this same CDR3. This sequence joins TRBV5-1 and TRBJ1-4; D is possibly TRBD1 (6 bases). The germline V and J ends were trimmed by 0 bases and 8 bases, with 11 bases remaining between them. The CDR3 totals 14 residues. Germline CDR1 is SGHRS and CDR2 is YFSETQ. The chain's CDR3 is CASSLVGGEEKLFF. The CDR3 DNA is TGCGCCAGCAGCTTGGTGGGGGGCGAAGAAAAACTGTTTTTT. Using reference TRBV5-1 and TRBJ1-4 for the parts outside the CDR3, the full variable domain is KAGVTQTPRYLIKTRGQQVTLSCSPISGHRSVSWYQQTPGQGLQFLFEYFSETQRNKGNFPGRFSGRQFSNSRSEMNVSTLELGDSALYLCASSLVGGEEKLFFGSGTQLSVL.

This clone was detected once. The chain uses TRBV9 and TRBJ1-5; maybe TRBD1 (6 bases). Per the germline V gene, CDR1 is SGDLS and CDR2 is YYNGEE. The ends were cut back, 4 bases at V and 6 bases at J, with 20 bases in the middle. CDR3 length equals 16 residues. CDR3 in amino acids: CASSPNPGVGAQPQHF. The CDR3 DNA sequence: TGTGCCAGCAGCCCCAACCCAGGGGTCGGGGCTCAGCCCCAGCATTTT.

CDR3 sequence: CASSLKLSSYNEQFF. The CDR3 DNA is TGTGCCAGCAGCCTCAAGTTAAGCTCCTACAATGAGCAGTTCTTC. The J gene is TRBJ2-1, the V gene TRBV7-8; D is unresolved. The CDR3 length is 15 residues. V was pared by 5 bases and J by 0 bases, with 11 bases between. Germline V lookup: CDR1 SGHVS, CDR2 FQNEAQ.

This rearrangement joins TRBV6-6 to TRBJ1-1; unclear D gene. The CDR3 loop spans 12 amino acids. V lost 8 bases, J lost 3 bases, and 10 bases lay in between. Germline V gene sequence: CDR1 MNHNY, CDR2 SVGAGI (reference sequence). The CDR3 DNA sequence: TGTGCCAGCCGACCGCCAGACACTGAAGCTTTCTTT. Amino acid sequence: CASRPPDTEAFF.

The CDR3 reads CASSTEGGDSYEQYF. For the CDR3, the DNA is TGTGCCAGCAGTACCGAAGGGGGCGACTCCTACGAGCAGTACTTC. The chain carries TRBV27 and TRBJ2-7, with 7 bases matching TRBD1. Germline assignment: CDR1 MNHEY and CDR2 SMNVEV (reference sequence). This CDR3 is built from 15 residues. The J segment lost 0 bases and the V segment lost 5 bases, leaving 7 bases of the junction unmatched.

This clone was detected only once. This chain links TRBV14 with TRBJ2-1; 8 bases map to TRBD1. V lost 2 bases to trimming and J lost 4 bases; unmatched junction nucleotides: 10. Germline assignment: CDR1 SGHDN and CDR2 FVKESK. The CDR3 contains 17 residues. CDR3 sequence: CASSQLTGVEIYNEQFF. DNA for the CDR3: TGTGCCAGCAGCCAACTGACAGGGGTGGAAATTTACAATGAGCAGTTCTTC.

The chain has TRBV6-5 and TRBJ2-2; D possibly uses TRBD1 or TRBD2 (5 bases each). In germline, CDR1 is MNHEY, CDR2 SVGAGI. The V end lost 7 bases, the J end lost 5 bases, and 11 bases lay between the germline ends. The CDR3 has 13 residues. DNA of the CDR3: TGTGCCAGCACCGAGGGGAAGACCGGGGAGCTGTTTTTT. Translation gives CASTEGKTGELFF.

The gene calls are TRBV11-2 and TRBJ2-7; D call uncertain. The V end was cut by 6 bases, the J end by 4 bases, with 16 bases between. Per the germline V gene, CDR1 is SGHAT and CDR2 is FQNNGV. The CDR3 has 14 residues. The CDR3 protein is CASSPGLVNYEQYF. The DNA of the CDR3 is TGTGCCAGCAGTCCCGGTCTAGTGAATTACGAGCAGTACTTC.

This chain connects TRBV11-2 to TRBJ2-3; 7 bases match TRBD2. Germline CDR1 and CDR2: SGHAT and FQNNGV. This CDR3 contains 16 residues. J lost 2 bases, V lost 0 bases, and 5 bases had no gene match. CDR3 DNA sequence: TGTGCCAGCAGCTTAGATCGGGGGGAGAACACAGATACGCAGTATTTT. Protein sequence: CASSLDRGENTDTQYF.

This clone turned up a few times. In the same sample, other DNA sequences code for this CDR3. The V call is TRBV29-1, the J call TRBJ2-5, with D perhaps matching TRBD1 (5 bases). The CDR3 totals 12 residues. CDR1 SQVTM and CDR2 ANQGSEA come from the germline V gene. The ends were cut back, 5 bases at V and 1 base at J, with 8 bases in the middle. CDR3 in DNA: TGCAGCGTTCAGGGCCCCCAAGAGACCCAGTACTTC. Translation: CSVQGPQETQYF.

In nucleotides, the CDR3 is TGTGCCAGCAGTTCTTTCACGGGCCGGGTCGGCTACACCTTC. It yields the protein CASSSFTGRVGYTF. This chain connects TRBV28 to TRBJ1-2; D gene uncertain. Germline V gene sequence: CDR1 MDHEN, CDR2 SYDVKM. There are 14 residues in the CDR3. V shed 4 bases and J shed 8 bases, with 17 bases lying between them.

In regard to this clone: Within the sample, other DNA sequences also encode this same CDR3. The chain has TRBV11-3 and TRBJ2-1; D may be TRBD1 (5 bases). Germline values: CDR1 SGHNT, CDR2 YENEEA. There are 15 residues in the CDR3. Trimming took 3 bases from V and 0 from J, leaving 9 bases between them. The CDR3 protein is CASSLGLSSYNEQFF. The DNA for the CDR3 is TGTGCCAGCAGCTTGGGGCTGAGCTCCTACAATGAGCAGTTCTTC.